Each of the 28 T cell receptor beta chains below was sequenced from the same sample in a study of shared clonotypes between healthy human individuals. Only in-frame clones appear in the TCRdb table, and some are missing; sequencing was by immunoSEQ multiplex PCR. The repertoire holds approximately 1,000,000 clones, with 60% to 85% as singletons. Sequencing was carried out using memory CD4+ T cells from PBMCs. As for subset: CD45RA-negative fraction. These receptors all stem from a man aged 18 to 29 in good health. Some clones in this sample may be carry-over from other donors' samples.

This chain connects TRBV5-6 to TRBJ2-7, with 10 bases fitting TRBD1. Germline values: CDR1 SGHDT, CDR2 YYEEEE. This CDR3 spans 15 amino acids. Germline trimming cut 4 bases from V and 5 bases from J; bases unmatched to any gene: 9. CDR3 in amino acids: CASSHGTGQGNEQYF. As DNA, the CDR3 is TGTGCCAGCAGCCATGGGACGGGACAGGGGAACGAGCAGTACTTC.

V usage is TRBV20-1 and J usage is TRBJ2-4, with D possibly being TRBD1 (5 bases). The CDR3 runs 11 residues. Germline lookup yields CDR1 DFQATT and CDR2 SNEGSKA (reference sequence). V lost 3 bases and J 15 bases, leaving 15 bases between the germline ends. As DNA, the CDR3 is TGCAGTGCTAGGTTTGGGGCTGTCAGGTACTTC. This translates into CSARFGAVRYF.

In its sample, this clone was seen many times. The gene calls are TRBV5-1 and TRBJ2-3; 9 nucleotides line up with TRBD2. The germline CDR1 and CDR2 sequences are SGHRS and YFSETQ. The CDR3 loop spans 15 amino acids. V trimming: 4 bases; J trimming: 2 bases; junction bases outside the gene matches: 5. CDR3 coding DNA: TGCGCCAGCAGCCAGACTAGCGGCCCCACAGATACGCAGTATTTT. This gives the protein CASSQTSGPTDTQYF.

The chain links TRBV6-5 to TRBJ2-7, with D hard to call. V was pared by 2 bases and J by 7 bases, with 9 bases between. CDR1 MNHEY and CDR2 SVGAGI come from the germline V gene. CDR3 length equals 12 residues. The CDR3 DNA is TGTGCCAGCAGTTACACCCCGCGGGAGCAGTACTTC. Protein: CASSYTPREQYF.

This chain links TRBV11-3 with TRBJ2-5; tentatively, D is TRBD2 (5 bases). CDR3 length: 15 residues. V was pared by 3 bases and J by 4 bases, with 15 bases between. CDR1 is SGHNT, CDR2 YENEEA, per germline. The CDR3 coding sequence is TGTGCCAGCAGCTTCAGTTCTAGCATGGCAGAGACCCAGTACTTC. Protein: CASSFSSSMAETQYF.

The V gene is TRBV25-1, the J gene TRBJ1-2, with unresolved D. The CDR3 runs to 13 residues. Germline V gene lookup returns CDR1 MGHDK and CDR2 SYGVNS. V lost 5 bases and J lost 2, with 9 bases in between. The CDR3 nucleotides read TGTGCCAGCAGTCGCGGCAGAAACTATGGCTACACCTTC. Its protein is CASSRGRNYGYTF.

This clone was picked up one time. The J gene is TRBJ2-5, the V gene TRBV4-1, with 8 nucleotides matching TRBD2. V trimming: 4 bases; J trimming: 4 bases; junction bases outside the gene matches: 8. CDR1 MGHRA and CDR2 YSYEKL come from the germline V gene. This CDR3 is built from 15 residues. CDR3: CASSRLAGGGETQYF. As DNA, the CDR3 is TGCGCCAGCAGCCGCCTAGCGGGCGGGGGAGAGACCCAGTACTTC.

The CDR3 loop is CASSPTRGLAGDTQYF. The CDR3 nucleotides are TGCGCCAGCAGCCCTACCCGGGGACTAGCGGGAGATACGCAGTATTTT. The V gene is TRBV5-1, the J gene TRBJ2-3; 12 positions match TRBD2. V shed 4 bases and J 5 bases; nucleotides not matched to a gene: 8. CDR3 length: 16 residues. Germline V gene sequence: CDR1 SGHRS, CDR2 YFSETQ.

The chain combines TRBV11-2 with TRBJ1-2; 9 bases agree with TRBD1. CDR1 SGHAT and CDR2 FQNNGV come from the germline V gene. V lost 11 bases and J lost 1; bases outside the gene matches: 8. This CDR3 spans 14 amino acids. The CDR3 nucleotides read TGTGCCTGGACACAGGGGGCGGTTAACTATGGCTACACCTTC. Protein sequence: CAWTQGAVNYGYTF.

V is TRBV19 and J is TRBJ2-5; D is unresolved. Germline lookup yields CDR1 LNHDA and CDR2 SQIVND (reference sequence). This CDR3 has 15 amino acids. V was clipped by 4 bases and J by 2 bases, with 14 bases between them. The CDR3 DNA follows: TGTGCCAGTAGTAATTGGCTGGCTCTTCAAGAGACCCAGTACTTC. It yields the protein CASSNWLALQETQYF.

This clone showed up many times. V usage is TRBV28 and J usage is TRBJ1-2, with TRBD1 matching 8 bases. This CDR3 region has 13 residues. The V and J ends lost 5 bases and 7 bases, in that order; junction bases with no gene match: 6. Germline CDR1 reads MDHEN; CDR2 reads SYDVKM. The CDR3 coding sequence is TGTGCCAGCAGTCTCACAGGGGGTGGTGGCTACACCTTC. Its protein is CASSLTGGGGYTF.

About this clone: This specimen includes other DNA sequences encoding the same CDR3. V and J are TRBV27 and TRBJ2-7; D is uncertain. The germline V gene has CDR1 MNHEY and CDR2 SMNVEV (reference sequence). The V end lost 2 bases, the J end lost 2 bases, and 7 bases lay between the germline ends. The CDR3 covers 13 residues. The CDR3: CASSLQGTYEQYF. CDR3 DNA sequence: TGTGCCAGCAGTTTACAAGGAACCTACGAGCAGTACTTC.

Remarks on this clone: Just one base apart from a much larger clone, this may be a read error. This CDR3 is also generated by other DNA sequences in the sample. CDR3 bases: TGCGCCAGCGGGGGGATTTGGGGAAACTCCTACGAGCAGTACTTC. This codes for CASGGIWGNSYEQYF. V gene TRBV10-2 combines with J gene TRBJ2-7; D perhaps matches TRBD2 (6 bases). Germline V gene lookup returns CDR1 WSHSY and CDR2 SAAADI. Trimming shortened V by 8 bases and J by 0 bases, and 17 bases separated the two germline ends. The CDR3 has 15 amino acids.

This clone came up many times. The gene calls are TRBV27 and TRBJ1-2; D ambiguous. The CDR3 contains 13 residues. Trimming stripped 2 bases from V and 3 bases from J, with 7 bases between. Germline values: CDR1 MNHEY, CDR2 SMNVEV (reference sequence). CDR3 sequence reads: CASSLSAYYGYTF. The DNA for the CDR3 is TGTGCCAGCAGTTTAAGCGCATACTATGGCTACACCTTC.

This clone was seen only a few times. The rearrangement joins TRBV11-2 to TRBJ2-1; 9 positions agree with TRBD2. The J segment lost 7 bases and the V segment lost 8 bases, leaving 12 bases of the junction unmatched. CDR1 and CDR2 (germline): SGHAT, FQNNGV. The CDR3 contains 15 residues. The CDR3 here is CASWGRREGRNEQFF. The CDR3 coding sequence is TGTGCCAGCTGGGGTCGGCGGGAGGGCCGAAATGAGCAGTTCTTC.

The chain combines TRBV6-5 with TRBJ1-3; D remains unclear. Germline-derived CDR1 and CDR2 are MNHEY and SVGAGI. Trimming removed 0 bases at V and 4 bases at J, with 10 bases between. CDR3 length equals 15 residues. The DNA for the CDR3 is TGTGCCAGCAGTTACTCGCCGGGCCGGGGAAACACCATATATTTT. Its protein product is CASSYSPGRGNTIYF.

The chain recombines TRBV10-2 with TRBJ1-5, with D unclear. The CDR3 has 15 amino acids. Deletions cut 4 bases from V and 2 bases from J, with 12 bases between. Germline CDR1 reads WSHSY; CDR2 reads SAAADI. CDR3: CASSGPGNRNQPQHF. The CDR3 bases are TGCGCCAGCAGTGGACCTGGGAACCGCAATCAGCCCCAGCATTTT.

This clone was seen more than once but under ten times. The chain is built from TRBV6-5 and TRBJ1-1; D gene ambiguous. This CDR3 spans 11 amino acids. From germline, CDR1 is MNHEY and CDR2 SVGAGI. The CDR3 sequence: CTTAWGTEAFF. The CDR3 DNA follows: TGTACCACGGCGTGGGGCACTGAAGCTTTCTTT.

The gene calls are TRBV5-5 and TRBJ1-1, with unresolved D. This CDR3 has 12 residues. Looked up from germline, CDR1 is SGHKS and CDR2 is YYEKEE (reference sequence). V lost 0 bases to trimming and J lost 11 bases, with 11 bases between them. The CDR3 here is CASSLVSRGAFF. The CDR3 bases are TGTGCCAGCAGCTTGGTTTCTAGAGGGGCTTTCTTT.

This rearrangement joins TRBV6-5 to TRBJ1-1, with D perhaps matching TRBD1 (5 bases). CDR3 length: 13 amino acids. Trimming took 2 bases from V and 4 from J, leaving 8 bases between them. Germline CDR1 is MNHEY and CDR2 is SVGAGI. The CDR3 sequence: CASSYPGGTEAFF. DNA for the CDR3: TGTGCCAGCAGTTACCCCGGGGGCACTGAAGCTTTCTTT.

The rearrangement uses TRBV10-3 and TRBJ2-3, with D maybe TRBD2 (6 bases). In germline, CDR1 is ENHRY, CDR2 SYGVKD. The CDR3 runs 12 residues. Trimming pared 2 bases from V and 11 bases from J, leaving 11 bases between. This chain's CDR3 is CAISEARRGQYF. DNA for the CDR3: TGTGCCATCAGTGAGGCCAGGAGGGGGCAGTATTTT.

Here the CDR3 reads CASSLTGYGSEQYF. The CDR3 bases are TGCGCCAGCAGCTTGACAGGGTATGGCTCCGAGCAGTACTTC. The chain links TRBV5-1 to TRBJ2-7, with D possibly TRBD1 on 6 matching bases. Germline-derived CDR1 and CDR2 are SGHRS and YFSETQ. The CDR3 covers 14 residues. Trimming took 1 base from V and 6 from J, leaving 14 bases between them.

The CDR3 is CASRPNREPLYEAFF. In DNA, the CDR3 is TGTGCCAGCAGGCCCAACAGGGAACCCCTTTATGAAGCTTTCTTT. This chain joins TRBV6-5 and TRBJ1-1; a possible D gene is TRBD1 (6 bases). This CDR3 has 15 amino acids. Germline CDR1 reads MNHEY; CDR2 reads SVGAGI. Trimming cost V 6 bases and J 7 bases, with 21 bases left between them.

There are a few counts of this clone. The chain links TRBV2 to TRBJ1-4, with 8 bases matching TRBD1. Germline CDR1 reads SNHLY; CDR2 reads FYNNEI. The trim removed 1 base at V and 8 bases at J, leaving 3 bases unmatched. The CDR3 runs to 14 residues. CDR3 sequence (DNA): TGTGCCAGCAGTGAAGACAGGGGGAAGGAAAAACTGTTTTTT. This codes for CASSEDRGKEKLFF.

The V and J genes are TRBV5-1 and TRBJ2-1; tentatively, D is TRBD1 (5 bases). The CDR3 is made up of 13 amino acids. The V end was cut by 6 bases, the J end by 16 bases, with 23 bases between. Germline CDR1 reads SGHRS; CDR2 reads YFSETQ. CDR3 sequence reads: CASTKDSYGLLFF. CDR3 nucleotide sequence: TGCGCCAGCACCAAAGACAGTTACGGATTGCTATTCTTC. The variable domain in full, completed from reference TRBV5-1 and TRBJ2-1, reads KAGVTQTPRYLIKTRGQQVTLSCSPISGHRSVSWYQQTPGQGLQFLFEYFSETQRNKGNFPGRFSGRQFSNSRSEMNVSTLELGDSALYLCASTKDSYGLLFFGPGTRLTVL.

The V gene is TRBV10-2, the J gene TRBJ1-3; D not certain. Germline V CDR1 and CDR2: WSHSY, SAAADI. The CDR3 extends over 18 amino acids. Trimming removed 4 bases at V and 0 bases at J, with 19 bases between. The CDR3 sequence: CASSARLASLSSGNTIYF. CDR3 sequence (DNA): TGCGCCAGCAGTGCGAGACTGGCCTCCCTCAGCTCTGGAAACACCATATATTTT.

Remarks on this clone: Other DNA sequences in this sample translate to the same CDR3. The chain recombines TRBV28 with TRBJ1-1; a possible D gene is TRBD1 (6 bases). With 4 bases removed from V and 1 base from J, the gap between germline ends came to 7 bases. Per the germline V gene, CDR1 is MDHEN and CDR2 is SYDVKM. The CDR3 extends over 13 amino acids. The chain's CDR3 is CASSWGQNTEAFF. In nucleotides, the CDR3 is TGTGCCAGCAGTTGGGGGCAGAACACTGAAGCTTTCTTT.

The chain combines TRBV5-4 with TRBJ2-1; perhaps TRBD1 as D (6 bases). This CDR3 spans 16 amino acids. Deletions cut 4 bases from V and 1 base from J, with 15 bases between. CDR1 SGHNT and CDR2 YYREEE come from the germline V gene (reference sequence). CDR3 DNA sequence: TGTGCCAGCAGCCGCACAGGGCTTCGGTCCTACAATGAGCAGTTCTTC. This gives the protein CASSRTGLRSYNEQFF.